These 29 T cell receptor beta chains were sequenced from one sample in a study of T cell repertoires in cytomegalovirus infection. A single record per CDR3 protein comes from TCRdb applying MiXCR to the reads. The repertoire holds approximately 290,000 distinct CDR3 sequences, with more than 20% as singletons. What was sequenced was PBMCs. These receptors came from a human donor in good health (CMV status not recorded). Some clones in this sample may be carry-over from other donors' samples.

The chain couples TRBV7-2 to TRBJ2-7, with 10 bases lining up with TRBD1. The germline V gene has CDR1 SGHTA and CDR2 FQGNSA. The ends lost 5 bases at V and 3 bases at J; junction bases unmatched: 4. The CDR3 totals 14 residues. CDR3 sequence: CASSPGTGDYEQYF. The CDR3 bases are TGTGCCAGCAGCCCCGGGACAGGGGACTACGAGCAGTACTTC.

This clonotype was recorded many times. CDR3 amino acids: CASTPRGGELFF. The CDR3 bases are TGTGCCAGCACCCCGCGGGGCGGGGAGCTGTTTTTT. V is TRBV7-2 and J is TRBJ2-2; weak D call: TRBD2 (6 bases). The CDR3 length is 12 residues. V gave up 7 bases and J gave up 7 bases, with 10 bases separating them. Germline V gene sequence: CDR1 SGHTA, CDR2 FQGNSA. The entire variable domain, with the rest obtained from reference TRBV7-2 and TRBJ2-2, is as follows: GAGVSQSPSNKVTEKGKDVELRCDPISGHTALYWYRQSLGQGLEFLIYFQGNSAPDKSGLPSDRFSAERTGGSVSTLTIQRTQQEDSAVYLCASTPRGGELFFGEGSRLTVL.

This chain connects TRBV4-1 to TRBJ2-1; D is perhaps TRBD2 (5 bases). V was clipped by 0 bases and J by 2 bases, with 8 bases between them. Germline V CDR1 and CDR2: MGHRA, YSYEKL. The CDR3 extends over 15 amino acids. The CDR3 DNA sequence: TGCGCCAGCAGCCAAGACCGAGGGCCCTACAATGAGCAGTTCTTC. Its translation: CASSQDRGPYNEQFF.

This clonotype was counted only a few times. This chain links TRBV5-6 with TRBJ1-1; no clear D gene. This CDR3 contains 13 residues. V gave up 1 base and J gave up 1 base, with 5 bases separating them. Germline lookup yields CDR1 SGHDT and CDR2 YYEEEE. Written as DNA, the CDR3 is TGTGCCAGCAGCTTGCACCGGAACACTGAAGCTTTCTTT. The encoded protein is CASSLHRNTEAFF.

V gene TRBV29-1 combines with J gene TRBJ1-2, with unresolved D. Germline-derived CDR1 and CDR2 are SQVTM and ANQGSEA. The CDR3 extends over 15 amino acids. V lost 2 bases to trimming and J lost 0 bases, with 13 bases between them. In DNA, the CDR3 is TGCAGCGTTGAATTTCGGGTTGTCGCTAACTATGGCTACACCTTC. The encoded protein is CSVEFRVVANYGYTF.

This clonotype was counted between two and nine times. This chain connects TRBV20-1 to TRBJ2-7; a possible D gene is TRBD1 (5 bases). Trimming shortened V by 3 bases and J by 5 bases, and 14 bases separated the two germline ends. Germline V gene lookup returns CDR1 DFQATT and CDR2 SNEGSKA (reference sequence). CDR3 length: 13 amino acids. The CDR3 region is CSARGQGNHEQYF. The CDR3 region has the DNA TGCAGTGCTAGGGGGCAGGGTAACCACGAGCAGTACTTC.

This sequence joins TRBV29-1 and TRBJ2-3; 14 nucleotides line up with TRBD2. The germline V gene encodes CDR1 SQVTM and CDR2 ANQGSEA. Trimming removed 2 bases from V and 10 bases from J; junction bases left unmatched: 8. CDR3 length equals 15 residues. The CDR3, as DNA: TGCAGCGTTGAACCTACGGGACTAGCGGGAGTTGCGCAGTATTTT. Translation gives CSVEPTGLAGVAQYF.

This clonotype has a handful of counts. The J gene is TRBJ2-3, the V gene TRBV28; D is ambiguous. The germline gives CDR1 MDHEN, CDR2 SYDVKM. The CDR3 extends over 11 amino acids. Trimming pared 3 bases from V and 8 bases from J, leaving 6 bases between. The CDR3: CASSLTFTQYF. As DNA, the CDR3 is TGTGCCAGCAGTTTGACGTTTACGCAGTATTTT.

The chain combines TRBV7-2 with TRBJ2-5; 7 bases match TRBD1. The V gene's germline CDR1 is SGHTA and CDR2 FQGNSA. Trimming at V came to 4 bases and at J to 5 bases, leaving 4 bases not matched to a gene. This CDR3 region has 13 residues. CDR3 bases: TGTGCCAGCAGCTATAACAGGGGTGAGACCCAGTACTTC. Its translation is CASSYNRGETQYF.

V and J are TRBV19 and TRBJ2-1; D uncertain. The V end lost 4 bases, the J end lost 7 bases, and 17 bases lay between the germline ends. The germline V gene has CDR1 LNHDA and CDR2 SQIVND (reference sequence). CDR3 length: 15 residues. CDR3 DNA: TGTGCCAGTAGTAACGAGAGACCCATCGGAAATGAGCAGTTCTTC. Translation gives CASSNERPIGNEQFF.

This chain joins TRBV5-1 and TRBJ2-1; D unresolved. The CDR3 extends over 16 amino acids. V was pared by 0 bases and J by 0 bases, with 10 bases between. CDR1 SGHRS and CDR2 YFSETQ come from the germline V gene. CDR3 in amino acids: CASSLGGSLSYNEQFF. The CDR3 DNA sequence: TGCGCCAGCAGCTTGGGCGGCAGTCTCTCCTACAATGAGCAGTTCTTC.

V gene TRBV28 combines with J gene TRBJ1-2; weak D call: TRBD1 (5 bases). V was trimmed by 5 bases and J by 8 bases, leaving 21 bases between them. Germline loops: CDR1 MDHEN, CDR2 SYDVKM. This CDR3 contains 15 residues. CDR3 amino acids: CASSGSGQGTGGYTF. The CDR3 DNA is TGTGCCAGCAGTGGCTCGGGTCAGGGTACGGGCGGCTACACCTTC.

CDR3 DNA sequence: TGTGCCAGCAGCTTGTTCCCCCCGGGCCAGGACGGGGAGCTGTTTTTT. Translated, it gives CASSLFPPGQDGELFF. The chain recombines TRBV5-5 with TRBJ2-2; unclear D gene. The germline V gene has CDR1 SGHKS and CDR2 YYEKEE (reference sequence). Trimming pared 1 base from V and 7 bases from J, leaving 17 bases between. The CDR3 length is 16 residues.

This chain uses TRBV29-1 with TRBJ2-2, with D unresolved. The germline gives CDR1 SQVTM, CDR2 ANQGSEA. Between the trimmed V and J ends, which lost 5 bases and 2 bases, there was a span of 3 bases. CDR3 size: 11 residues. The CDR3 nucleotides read TGCAGCGTTTTCAACACCGGGGAGCTGTTTTTT. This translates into CSVFNTGELFF.

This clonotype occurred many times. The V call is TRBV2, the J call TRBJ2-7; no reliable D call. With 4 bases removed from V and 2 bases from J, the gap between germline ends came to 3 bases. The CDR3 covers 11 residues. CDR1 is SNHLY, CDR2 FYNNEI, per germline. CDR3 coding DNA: TGTGCCAGCAGTGCACCCTACGAGCAGTACTTC. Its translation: CASSAPYEQYF.

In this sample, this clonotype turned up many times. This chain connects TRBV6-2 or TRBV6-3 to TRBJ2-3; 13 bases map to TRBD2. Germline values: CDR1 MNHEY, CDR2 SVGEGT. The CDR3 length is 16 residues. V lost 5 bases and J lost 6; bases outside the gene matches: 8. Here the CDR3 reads CASSKRTSGRLDTQYF. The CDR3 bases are TGTGCCAGCAGTAAGCGGACTAGCGGGAGATTGGATACGCAGTATTTT.

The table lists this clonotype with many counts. For the CDR3, the DNA is TGTGCCAGCAGTGCACAGGTAAGCTCCTACAATGAGCAGTTCTTC. Amino acids: CASSAQVSSYNEQFF. This chain connects TRBV12-3 or TRBV12-4 to TRBJ2-1, with a weak D call TRBD1 (5 bases). This CDR3 is built from 15 residues. Deletions cut 5 bases from V and 0 bases from J, with 11 bases between.

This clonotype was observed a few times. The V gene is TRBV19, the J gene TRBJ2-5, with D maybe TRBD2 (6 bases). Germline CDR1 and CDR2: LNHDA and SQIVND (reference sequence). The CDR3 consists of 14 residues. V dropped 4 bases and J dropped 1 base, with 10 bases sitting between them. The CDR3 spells CASSSRDFQETQYF. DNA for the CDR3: TGTGCCAGTAGTAGCCGGGACTTCCAAGAGACCCAGTACTTC. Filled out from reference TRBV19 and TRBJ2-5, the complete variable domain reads DGGITQSPKYLFRKEGQNVTLSCEQNLNHDAMYWYRQDPGQGLRLIYYSQIVNDFQKGDIAEGYSVSREKKESFPLTVTSAQKNPTAFYLCASSSRDFQETQYFGPGTRLLVL.

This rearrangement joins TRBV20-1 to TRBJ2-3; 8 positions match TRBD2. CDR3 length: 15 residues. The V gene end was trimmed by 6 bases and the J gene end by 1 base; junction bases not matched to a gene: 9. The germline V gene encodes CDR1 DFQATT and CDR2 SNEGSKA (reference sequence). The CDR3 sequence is CSAGNRREGTDTQYF. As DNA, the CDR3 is TGCAGTGCCGGAAACCGGCGGGAGGGCACAGATACGCAGTATTTT.

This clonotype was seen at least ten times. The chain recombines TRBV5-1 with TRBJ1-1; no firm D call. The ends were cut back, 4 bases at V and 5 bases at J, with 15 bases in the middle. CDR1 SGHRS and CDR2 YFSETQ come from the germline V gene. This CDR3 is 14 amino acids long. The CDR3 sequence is CASSTYESMTEAFF. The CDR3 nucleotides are TGCGCCAGCAGCACCTATGAGAGCATGACTGAAGCTTTCTTT.

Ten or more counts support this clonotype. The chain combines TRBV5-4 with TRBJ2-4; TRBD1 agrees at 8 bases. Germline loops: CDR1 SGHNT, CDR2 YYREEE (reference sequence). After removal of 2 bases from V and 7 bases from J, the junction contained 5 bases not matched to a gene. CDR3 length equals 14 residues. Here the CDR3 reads CASSLRQGANIQYF. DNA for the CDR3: TGTGCCAGCAGCTTACGGCAGGGGGCGAACATTCAGTACTTC.

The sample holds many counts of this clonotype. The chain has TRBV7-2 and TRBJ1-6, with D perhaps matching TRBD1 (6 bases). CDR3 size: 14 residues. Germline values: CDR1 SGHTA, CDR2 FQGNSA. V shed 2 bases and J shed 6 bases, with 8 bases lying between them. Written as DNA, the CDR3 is TGTGCCAGCAGCTTAAACAGGGCTAATTCACCCCTCCACTTT. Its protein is CASSLNRANSPLHF.

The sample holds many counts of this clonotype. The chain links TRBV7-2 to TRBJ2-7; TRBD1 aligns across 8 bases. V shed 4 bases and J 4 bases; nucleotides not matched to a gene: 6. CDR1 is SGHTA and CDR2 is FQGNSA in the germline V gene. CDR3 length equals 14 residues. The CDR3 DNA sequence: TGTGCCAGCAGCTCCGGACAGGGCCGGTACGAGCAGTACTTC. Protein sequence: CASSSGQGRYEQYF.

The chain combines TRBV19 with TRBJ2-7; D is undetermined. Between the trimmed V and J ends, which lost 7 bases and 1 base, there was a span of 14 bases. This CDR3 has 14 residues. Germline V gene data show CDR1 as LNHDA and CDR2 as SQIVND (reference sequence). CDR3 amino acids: CASTSSGSSYEQYF. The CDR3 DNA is TGTGCCAGTACGTCCTCCGGTTCTTCCTACGAGCAGTACTTC.

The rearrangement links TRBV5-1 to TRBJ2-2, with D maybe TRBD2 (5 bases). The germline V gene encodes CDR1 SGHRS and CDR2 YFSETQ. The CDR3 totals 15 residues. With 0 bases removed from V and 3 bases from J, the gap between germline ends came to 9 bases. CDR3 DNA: TGCGCCAGCAGCTTGGCTCTAGCAGACACCGGGGAGCTGTTTTTT. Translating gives CASSLALADTGELFF.

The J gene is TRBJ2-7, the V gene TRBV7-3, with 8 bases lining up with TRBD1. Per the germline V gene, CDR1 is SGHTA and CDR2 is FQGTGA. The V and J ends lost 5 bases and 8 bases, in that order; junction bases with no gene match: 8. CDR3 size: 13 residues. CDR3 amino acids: CASSPTAGGKQYF. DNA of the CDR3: TGTGCCAGCAGCCCAACAGCAGGGGGCAAGCAGTACTTC.

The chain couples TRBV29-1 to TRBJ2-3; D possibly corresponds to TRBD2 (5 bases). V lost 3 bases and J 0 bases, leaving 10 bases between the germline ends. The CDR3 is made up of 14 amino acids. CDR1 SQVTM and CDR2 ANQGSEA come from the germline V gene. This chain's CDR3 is CSVESSRSTDTQYF. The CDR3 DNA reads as TGCAGCGTTGAGTCTAGCCGTAGCACAGATACGCAGTATTTT.

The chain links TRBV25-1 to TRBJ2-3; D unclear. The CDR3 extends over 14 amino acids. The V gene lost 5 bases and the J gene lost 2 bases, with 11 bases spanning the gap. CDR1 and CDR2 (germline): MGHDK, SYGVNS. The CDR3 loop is CASSLLRDTDTQYF. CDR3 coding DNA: TGTGCCAGCAGTTTACTCCGAGACACAGATACGCAGTATTTT.

The CDR3 region has the DNA TGTGCCAGCAGCGGACTAGCGGGGGGGCCCGGGGAGCTGTTTTTT. This codes for CASSGLAGGPGELFF. The rearrangement links TRBV7-6 to TRBJ2-2, with 15 nucleotides matching TRBD2. This CDR3 is built from 15 residues. The germline V gene encodes CDR1 SGHVS and CDR2 FNYEAQ. With 5 bases clipped from V and 6 bases from J, the junction kept 1 base outside the gene matches.